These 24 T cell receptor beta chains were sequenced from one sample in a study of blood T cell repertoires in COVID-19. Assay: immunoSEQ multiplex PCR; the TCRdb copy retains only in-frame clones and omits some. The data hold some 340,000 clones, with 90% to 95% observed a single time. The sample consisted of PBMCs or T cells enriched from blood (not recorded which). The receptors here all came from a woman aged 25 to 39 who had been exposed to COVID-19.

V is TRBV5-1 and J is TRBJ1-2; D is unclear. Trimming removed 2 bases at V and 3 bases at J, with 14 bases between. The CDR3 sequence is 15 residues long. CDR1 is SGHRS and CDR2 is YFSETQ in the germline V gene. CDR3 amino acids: CASSFGVSVDYGYTF. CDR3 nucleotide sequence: TGCGCCAGCAGCTTCGGGGTCAGCGTTGACTATGGCTACACCTTC.

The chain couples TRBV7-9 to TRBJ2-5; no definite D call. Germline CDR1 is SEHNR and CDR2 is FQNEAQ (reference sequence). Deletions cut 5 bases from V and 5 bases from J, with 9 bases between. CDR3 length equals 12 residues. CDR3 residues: CASSPHGETQYF. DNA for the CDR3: TGTGCCAGCAGCCCCCACGGGGAGACCCAGTACTTC.

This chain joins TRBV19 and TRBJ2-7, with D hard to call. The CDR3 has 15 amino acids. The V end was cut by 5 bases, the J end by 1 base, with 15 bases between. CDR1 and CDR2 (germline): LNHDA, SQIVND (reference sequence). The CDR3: CASSADPTPSYEQYF. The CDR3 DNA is TGTGCCAGTAGTGCAGACCCGACTCCTTCCTACGAGCAGTACTTC.

The CDR3 bases are TGTGCCAGCTCACCACGAGGTGAGACCGGGGAGCTGTTTTTT. Translated, it gives CASSPRGETGELFF. V and J are TRBV18 and TRBJ2-2, with no clear D. Trimming left V 1 base short and J 5 bases short, with 8 bases between. This CDR3 is built from 14 residues. Germline assignment: CDR1 KGHSH and CDR2 LQKENI. Full variable domain (outside the CDR3, taken from reference TRBV18 and TRBJ2-2): NAGVMQNPRHLVRRRGQEARLRCSPMKGHSHVYWYRQLPEEGLKFMVYLQKENIIDESGMPKERFSAEFPKEGPSILRIQQVVRGDSAAYFCASSPRGETGELFFGEGSRLTVL.

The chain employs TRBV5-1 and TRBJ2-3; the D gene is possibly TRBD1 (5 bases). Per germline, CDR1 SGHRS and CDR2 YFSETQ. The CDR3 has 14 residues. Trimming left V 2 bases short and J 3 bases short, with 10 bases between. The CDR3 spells CASSFATETDTQYF. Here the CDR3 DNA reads TGCGCCAGCAGCTTTGCGACAGAAACAGATACGCAGTATTTT. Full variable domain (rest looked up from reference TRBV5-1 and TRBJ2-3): KAGVTQTPRYLIKTRGQQVTLSCSPISGHRSVSWYQQTPGQGLQFLFEYFSETQRNKGNFPGRFSGRQFSNSRSEMNVSTLELGDSALYLCASSFATETDTQYFGPGTRLTVL.

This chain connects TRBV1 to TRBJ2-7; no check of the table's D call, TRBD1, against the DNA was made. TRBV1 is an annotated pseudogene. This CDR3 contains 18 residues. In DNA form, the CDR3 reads TGCACCAGCAGCCGCACCGCTCACCGGACAGGGGGCTCTGGGGAGCAGTACTTC. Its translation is CTSSRTAHRTGGSGEQYF.

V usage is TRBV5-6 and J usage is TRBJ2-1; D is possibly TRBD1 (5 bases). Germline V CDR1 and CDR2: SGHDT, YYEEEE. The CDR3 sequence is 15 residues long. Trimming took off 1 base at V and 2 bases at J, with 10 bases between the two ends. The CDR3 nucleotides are TGTGCCAGCAGCTTGACTGACAGTACCTACAATGAGCAGTTCTTC. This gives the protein CASSLTDSTYNEQFF.

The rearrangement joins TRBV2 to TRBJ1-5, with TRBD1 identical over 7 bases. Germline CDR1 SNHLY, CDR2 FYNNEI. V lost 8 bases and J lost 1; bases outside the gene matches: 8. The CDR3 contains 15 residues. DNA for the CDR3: TGTGCCAGCGCCCAGACAGGGCAGAGCAATCAGCCCCAGCATTTT. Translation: CASAQTGQSNQPQHF.

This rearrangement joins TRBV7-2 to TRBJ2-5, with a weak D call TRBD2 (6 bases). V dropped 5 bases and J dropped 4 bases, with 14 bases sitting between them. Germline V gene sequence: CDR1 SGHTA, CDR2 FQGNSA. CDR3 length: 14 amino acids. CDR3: CASSRTTLGETQYF. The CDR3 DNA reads TGTGCCAGCAGCCGGACTACCCTGGGAGAGACCCAGTACTTC.

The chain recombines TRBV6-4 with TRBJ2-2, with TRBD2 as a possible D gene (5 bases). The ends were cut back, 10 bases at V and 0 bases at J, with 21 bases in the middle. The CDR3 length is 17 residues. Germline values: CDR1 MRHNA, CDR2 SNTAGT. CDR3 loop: CATPPYGVGSNTGELFF. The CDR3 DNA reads TGTGCCACCCCTCCTTACGGGGTGGGATCGAACACCGGGGAGCTGTTTTTT.

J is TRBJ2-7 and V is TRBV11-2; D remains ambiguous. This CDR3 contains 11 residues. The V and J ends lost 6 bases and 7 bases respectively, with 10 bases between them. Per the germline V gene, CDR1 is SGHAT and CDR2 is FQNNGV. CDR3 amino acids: CASSRVLEQYF. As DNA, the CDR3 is TGTGCCAGCAGTCGCGTTTTAGAGCAGTACTTC. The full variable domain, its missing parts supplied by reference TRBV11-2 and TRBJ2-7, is EAGVAQSPRYKIIEKRQSVAFWCNPISGHATLYWYQQILGQGPKLLIQFQNNGVVDDSQLPKDRFSAERLKGVDSTLKIQPAKLEDSAVYLCASSRVLEQYFGPGTRLTVT.

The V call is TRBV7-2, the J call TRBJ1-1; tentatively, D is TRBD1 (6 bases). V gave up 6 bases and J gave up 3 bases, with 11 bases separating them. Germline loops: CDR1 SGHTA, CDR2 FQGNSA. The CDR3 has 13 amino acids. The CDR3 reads CASSPQGDTEAFF. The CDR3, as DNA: TGTGCCAGCAGTCCACAGGGTGACACTGAAGCTTTCTTT.

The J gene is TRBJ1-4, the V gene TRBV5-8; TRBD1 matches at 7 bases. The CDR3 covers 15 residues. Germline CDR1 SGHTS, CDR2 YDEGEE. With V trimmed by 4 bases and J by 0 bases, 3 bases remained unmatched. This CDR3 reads CASSRTGATNEKLFF. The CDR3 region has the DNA TGTGCCAGCAGCAGGACAGGAGCAACTAATGAAAAACTGTTTTTT.

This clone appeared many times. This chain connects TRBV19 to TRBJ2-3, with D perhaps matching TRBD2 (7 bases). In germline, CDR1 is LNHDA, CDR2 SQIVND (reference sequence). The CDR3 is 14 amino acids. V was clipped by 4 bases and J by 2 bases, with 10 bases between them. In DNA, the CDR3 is TGTGCCAGTAGTAAGGGGGGGATCACAGATACGCAGTATTTT. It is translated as CASSKGGITDTQYF.

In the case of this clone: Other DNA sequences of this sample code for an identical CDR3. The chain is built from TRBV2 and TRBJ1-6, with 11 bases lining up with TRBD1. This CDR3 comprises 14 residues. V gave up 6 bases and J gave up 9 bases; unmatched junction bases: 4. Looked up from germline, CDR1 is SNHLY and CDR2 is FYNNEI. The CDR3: CASSGTGGLSPLHF. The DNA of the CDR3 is TGTGCCAGCAGCGGGACAGGGGGACTTTCACCCCTCCACTTT.

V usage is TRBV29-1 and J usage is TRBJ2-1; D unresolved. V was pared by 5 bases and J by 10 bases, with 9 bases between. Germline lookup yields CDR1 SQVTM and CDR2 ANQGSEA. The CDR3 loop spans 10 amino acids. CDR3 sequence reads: CSVISVEQFF. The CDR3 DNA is TGCAGCGTTATATCAGTAGAGCAGTTCTTC.

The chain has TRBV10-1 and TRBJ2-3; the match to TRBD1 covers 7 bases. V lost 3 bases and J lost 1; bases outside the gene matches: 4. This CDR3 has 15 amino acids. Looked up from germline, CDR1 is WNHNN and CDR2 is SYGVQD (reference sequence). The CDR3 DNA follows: TGCGCCAGCAGTGATTTAGGACAGGGCACAGATACGCAGTATTTT. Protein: CASSDLGQGTDTQYF.

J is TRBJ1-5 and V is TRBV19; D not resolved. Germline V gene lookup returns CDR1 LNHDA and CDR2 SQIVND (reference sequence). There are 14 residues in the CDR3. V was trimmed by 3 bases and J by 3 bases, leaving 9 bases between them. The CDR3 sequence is CASSIGRHNQPQHF. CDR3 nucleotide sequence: TGTGCCAGTAGTATTGGCAGACACAATCAGCCCCAGCATTTT.

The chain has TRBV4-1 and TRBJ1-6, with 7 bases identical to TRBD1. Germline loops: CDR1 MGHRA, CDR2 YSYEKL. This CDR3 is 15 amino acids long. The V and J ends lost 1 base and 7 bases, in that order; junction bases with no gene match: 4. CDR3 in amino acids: CASSQGEQGNSPLHF. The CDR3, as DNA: TGCGCCAGCAGCCAAGGAGAACAGGGGAATTCACCCCTCCACTTT.

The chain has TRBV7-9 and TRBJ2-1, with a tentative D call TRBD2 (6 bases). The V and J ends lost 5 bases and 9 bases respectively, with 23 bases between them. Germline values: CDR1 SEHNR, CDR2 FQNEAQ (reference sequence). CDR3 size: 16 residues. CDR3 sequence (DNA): TGTGCCAGCAGCCCCAGGGTTCTCGAATACGGGGGTGAGCAGTTCTTC. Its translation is CASSPRVLEYGGEQFF.

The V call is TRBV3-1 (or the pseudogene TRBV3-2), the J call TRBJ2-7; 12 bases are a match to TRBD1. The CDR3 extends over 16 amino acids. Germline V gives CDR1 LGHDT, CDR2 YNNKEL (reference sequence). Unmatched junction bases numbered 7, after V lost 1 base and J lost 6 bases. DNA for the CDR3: TGTGCCAGCAGCCAAGGCCTTTGGGGACAGGGGGCCGAGCAGTACTTC. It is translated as CASSQGLWGQGAEQYF.

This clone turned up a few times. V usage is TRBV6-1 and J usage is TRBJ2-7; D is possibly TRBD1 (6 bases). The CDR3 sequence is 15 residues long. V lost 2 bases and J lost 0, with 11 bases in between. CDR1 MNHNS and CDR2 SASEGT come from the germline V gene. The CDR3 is CASSEPTGSSYEQYF. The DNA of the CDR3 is TGTGCCAGCAGTGAACCGACAGGTTCCTCCTACGAGCAGTACTTC.

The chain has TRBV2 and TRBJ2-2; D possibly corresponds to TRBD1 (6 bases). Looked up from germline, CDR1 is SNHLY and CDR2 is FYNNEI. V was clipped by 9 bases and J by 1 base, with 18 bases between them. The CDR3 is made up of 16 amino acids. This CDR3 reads CARPAKPGQNTGELFF. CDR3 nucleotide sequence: TGTGCCAGACCAGCAAAGCCGGGACAGAACACCGGGGAGCTGTTTTTT.

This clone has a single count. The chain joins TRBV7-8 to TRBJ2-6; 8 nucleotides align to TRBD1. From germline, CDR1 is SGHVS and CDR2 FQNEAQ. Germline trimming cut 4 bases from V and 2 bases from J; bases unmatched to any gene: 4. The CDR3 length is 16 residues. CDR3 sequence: CASSSYRGAGANVLTF. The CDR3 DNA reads TGTGCCAGCAGCTCATACAGGGGGGCTGGGGCCAACGTCCTGACTTTC. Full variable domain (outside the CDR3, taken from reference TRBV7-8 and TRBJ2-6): GAGVSQSPRYKVAKRGQDVALRCDPISGHVSLFWYQQALGQGPEFLTYFQNEAQLDKSGLPSDRFFAERPEGSVSTLKIQRTQQEDSAVYLCASSSYRGAGANVLTFGAGSRLTVL.